Listed below are T cell receptor beta chains from one sample, sequenced in a study of blood T cell repertoires in COVID-19. The method was immunoSEQ multiplex PCR; TCRdb's version includes in-frame clones alone and lacks a portion of them. The sample lists 350,000 or so clones, about nine tenths seen once, with 0.95% to 1.1% in the top ten. Sequenced sample: PBMCs or T cells enriched from blood (not recorded which). The receptors originated from a young woman who had been exposed to COVID-19. The CDR3 runs from the conserved cysteine through the conserved F or W. A D gene is named only where the DNA matches it firmly. The listing skips clone size in some rows; elsewhere it reads once, few, many or a size class.

v_call	clone_size	j_call	d_call	cdr3_nt	cdr3_aa
TRBV5-1	-	TRBJ1-2	-	TGCGCCAGCAGCTTGCCAGGGATGGGCGGCTACACCTTC	CASSLPGMGGYTF
TRBV7-9	-	TRBJ2-7	-	TGTGCCAGCAGCTTAGCTTCGAACACCATGTATGTTTACGAGCAGTACTTC	CASSLASNTMYVYEQYF
TRBV12-3/TRBV12-4	once	TRBJ2-7	TRBD1	TGTGCCAGCAGCCCGGGACAGATCTACGAGCAGTACTTC	CASSPGQIYEQYF
TRBV18	few	TRBJ2-7	-	TGTGCCAGCTCACTAGAACTAGCCACCTACGAGCAGTACTTC	CASSLELATYEQYF
TRBV3-1/TRBV3-2	once	TRBJ1-1	-	TGTGCCAGCAGCCAAGATATCGGAGGGGTGGGGGGCACTGAAGCTTTCTTT	CASSQDIGGVGGTEAFF
TRBV7-7	-	TRBJ2-1	-	TGTGCCAGCAGCCAATCGGGAGTTAGTGGCAATGAGCAGTTCTTC	CASSQSGVSGNEQFF
TRBV18	-	TRBJ2-3	TRBD2	TGTGCCAGCTCACCAAAGACTAGCGGGGATACGCAGTATTTT	CASSPKTSGDTQYF
TRBV12-3/TRBV12-4	once	TRBJ1-5	-	TGTGCCAGCAGTTGGGGCGGCAATCAGCCCCAGCATTTT	CASSWGGNQPQHF
TRBV7-9	-	TRBJ2-3	TRBD2	TGTGCCAGCAGCACTTCGATACTAGCGGACACAGATACGCAGTATTTT	CASSTSILADTDTQYF
TRBV9	once	TRBJ2-6	-	TGTGCCAGCAGCGTCCCCCATGGGGCCAACGTCCTGACTTTC	CASSVPHGANVLTF
TRBV7-7	-	TRBJ2-3	TRBD1	TGTGCCAGCAGTCTTACAGGGGCCTCCCCGCAGTATTTT	CASSLTGASPQYF
TRBV10-2	-	TRBJ2-2	-	TGCGCCAGCAGGTGGCAGAGGAAGGAGCTGTTTTTT	CASRWQRKELFF
TRBV19	-	TRBJ2-6	TRBD1	TGTGCCAGTAGTGTCCCCCGGGACAGGGGTCTCTCTGGGGCCAACGTCCTGACTTTC	CASSVPRDRGLSGANVLTF
TRBV5-6	-	TRBJ1-5	TRBD1	TGTGCCAGCAAAAGTACAGGGGGCGAACAGCCCCAGCATTTT	CASKSTGGEQPQHF
TRBV9	-	TRBJ2-3	TRBD2	TGTGCCAGCAGCGTAGAAGTTGGGGGGACAGCTACCCTACCGGGACTAGCGGGAGTTGATACGCAGTATTTT	CASSVEVGGTATLPGLAGVDTQYF
TRBV21-1	-	TRBJ2-3	-	TGTGCCAGCCCCCCTGGGCTAGCGGGGACAGATACGCAGTATTTT	CASPPGLAGTDTQYF
TRBV11-3	-	TRBJ2-5	-	TGTGCCAGCAGCTGGACAGCCGCCAACCTCCAAGAGACCCAGTACTTC	CASSWTAANLQETQYF
TRBV19	-	TRBJ1-5	-	TGTGCCAGTAGTATAGGGCAGGCGAGGAGGGTAAATCAGCCCCAGCATTTT	CASSIGQARRVNQPQHF
TRBV18	once	TRBJ2-1	-	TGTGCCAGCTCGCCTCTACCCTATTCTGAGACCTACAATGAGCAGTTCTTC	CASSPLPYSETYNEQFF
TRBV28	-	TRBJ1-5	TRBD1	TGTGCCAGCAGTCCCGGACAGGTTAATCAGCCCCAGCATTTT	CASSPGQVNQPQHF
TRBV29-1	-	TRBJ2-5	-	TGCAGCGTTGACCCCAAAGAGACCCAGTACTTC	CSVDPKETQYF
TRBV24-1	few	TRBJ2-1	TRBD2	TGTGCCACCAGTGATCCTGAAACCGGGACTAGCTACAATGAGCAGTTCTTC	CATSDPETGTSYNEQFF
TRBV4-1	-	TRBJ2-2	TRBD1	TGCGCCAGCAGCCAGGGCCTCCCCCGGGACAGGGGTTACACCGGGGAGCTGTTTTTT	CASSQGLPRDRGYTGELFF